The 14 T cell receptor beta chains below come from one sample, sequenced in a study of blood T cells in healthy people across ages (dated by TCRdb to about 2015). The library was obtained by 5' RACE. Sequencing used an Illumina HiSeq 2500. A second 7 to 11 cycle PCR used a sample-barcoded 5' primer and a J-beta primer mix. Clones were called with MiXCR by TCRdb after fastp trimmed the public reads at Q25, and only in-frame beta chains were retained. Rows are combined by CDR3 protein, so each entry shows the most common genes and DNA. The sample yields 650,000 to 700,000 distinct CDR3 sequences; 45% to 60% were counted once. The top ten hold roughly 14% of the sample. The sample was blood. These receptors were taken from a woman aged 80 or over in good health.

This clonotype was picked up many times. It may be a read error: a sequence one base away is much more abundant. The chain joins TRBV6-6 to TRBJ2-5; D call uncertain. Trimming pared 2 bases from V and 2 bases from J, leaving 12 bases between. Germline V CDR1 and CDR2: MNHNY, SVGAGI (reference sequence). The CDR3 spans 15 residues. The CDR3 is CASSYVFGGQETQYF. The CDR3 nucleotides read TGTGCCAGCAGTTACGTTTTTGGTGGGCAAGAGACCCAGTACTTC.

Remarks on this clonotype: This may be a read error: a much more frequent sequence differs by one nucleotide. This sequence joins TRBV20-1 and TRBJ2-7; 7 nucleotides align to TRBD1. The V and J ends lost 5 bases and 5 bases, in that order; junction bases with no gene match: 9. CDR1 DFQATT and CDR2 SNEGSKA come from the germline V gene (reference sequence). The CDR3 sequence is 13 residues long. The CDR3 DNA sequence: TGCAGTGCTTCCCGACAGGGCAGGGACGAGCAGTACTTC. This translates into CSASRQGRDEQYF.

This clonotype was detected ten times or more. The chain combines TRBV3-1 with TRBJ2-5; D unresolved. The CDR3 consists of 11 residues. CDR1 LGHDT and CDR2 YNNKEL come from the germline V gene (reference sequence). V was clipped by 3 bases and J by 4 bases, with 3 bases between them. The DNA of the CDR3 is TGTGCCAGCAGCCACAGAGAGACCCAGTACTTC. Translation: CASSHRETQYF.

This chain uses TRBV6-6 with TRBJ1-2, with 9 bases lining up with TRBD1. Germline CDR1 MNHNY, CDR2 SVGAGI (reference sequence). V shed 6 bases, J shed 6 bases, and the junction held 11 bases outside the gene matches. The CDR3 has 15 residues. CDR3 loop: CASSHNAQGADGYTF. CDR3 sequence (DNA): TGTGCCAGCAGCCACAATGCACAGGGGGCGGATGGCTACACCTTC.

This clonotype has a count of ten or more. The CDR3 coding sequence is TGTGCCAGCAGCCAAGGGCAGGGGTTGACCTCCTACAATGAGCAGTTCTTC. Protein product: CASSQGQGLTSYNEQFF. The chain is built from TRBV3-1 and TRBJ2-1, with a tentative D call TRBD1 (6 bases). V gave up 1 base and J gave up 0 bases, with 13 bases separating them. The CDR3 is 17 amino acids. Looked up from germline, CDR1 is LGHDT and CDR2 is YNNKEL (reference sequence).

This clonotype was counted only a few times. This chain uses TRBV2 with TRBJ2-3; D call uncertain. Trimming took off 3 bases at V and 2 bases at J, with 6 bases between the two ends. CDR1 SNHLY and CDR2 FYNNEI come from the germline V gene. The CDR3 is 13 residues long. In nucleotides, the CDR3 is TGTGCCAGCAGTGATGCGGTCACAGATACGCAGTATTTT. Protein product: CASSDAVTDTQYF.

The V call is TRBV10-3, the J call TRBJ2-7; 8 bases align to TRBD1. Germline V gives CDR1 ENHRY, CDR2 SYGVKD. This CDR3 has 17 amino acids. Losses at the gene ends were 4 bases for V and 2 bases for J; bases not matched to a gene: 13. The CDR3, as DNA: TGTGCCATCAGTGTGCCCTACCTGACAGGGGTTACCTACGAGCAGTACTTC. It specifies CAISVPYLTGVTYEQYF.

The chain links TRBV25-1 to TRBJ1-1, with D perhaps matching TRBD1 (5 bases). Trimming left V 4 bases short and J 5 bases short, with 17 bases between. CDR1 and CDR2 from the germline V gene are MGHDK and SYGVNS. This CDR3 is built from 15 residues. The CDR3 bases are TGTGCCAGCAGTGGAAACACAGGTTTGAGAACTGAAGCTTTCTTT. Encoded protein: CASSGNTGLRTEAFF. The whole variable domain, filled in from reference TRBV25-1 and TRBJ1-1, reads EADIYQTPRYLVIGTGKKITLECSQTMGHDKMYWYQQDPGMELHLIHYSYGVNSTEKGDLSSESTVSRIRTEHFPLTLESARPSHTSQYLCASSGNTGLRTEAFFGQGTRLTVV.

The chain employs TRBV5-1 and TRBJ2-7; the D call may be TRBD1 or TRBD2 (5 bases each). This CDR3 spans 16 amino acids. From germline, CDR1 is SGHRS and CDR2 YFSETQ. The germline V and J ends were trimmed by 1 base and 7 bases, with 21 bases remaining between them. Here the CDR3 DNA reads TGCGCCAGCAGCTTGCGGGACGGTTCTACGGAAAATGAGCAGTACTTC. It translates to CASSLRDGSTENEQYF.

Here the CDR3 reads CSAGTGAGTQYF. CDR3 bases: TGCAGCGCCGGGACAGGGGCTGGAACCCAGTACTTC. The chain joins TRBV29-1 to TRBJ2-5; 10 bases align to TRBD1. Losses at the gene ends were 7 bases for V and 8 bases for J; bases not matched to a gene: 7. Per germline, CDR1 SQVTM and CDR2 ANQGSEA. This CDR3 has 12 residues. The full variable domain, completed using reference TRBV29-1 and TRBJ2-5, is SAVISQKPSRDICQRGTSLTIQCQVDSQVTMMFWYRQQPGQSLTLIATANQGSEATYESGFVIDKFPISRPNLTFSTLTVSNMSPEDSSIYLCSAGTGAGTQYFGPGTRLLVL.

V and J are TRBV10-3 and TRBJ1-5; D not resolved. V dropped 2 bases and J dropped 5 bases, with 7 bases sitting between them. Looked up from germline, CDR1 is ENHRY and CDR2 is SYGVKD. This CDR3 has 13 amino acids. CDR3 region: CAISEREDQPQHF. The CDR3 DNA reads TGTGCCATCAGTGAGAGGGAAGATCAGCCCCAGCATTTT.

The rearrangement uses TRBV29-1 and TRBJ2-1; D possibly corresponds to TRBD1 (6 bases). The V gene lost 2 bases and the J gene lost 7 bases, with 12 bases spanning the gap. This CDR3 spans 13 amino acids. Per germline, CDR1 SQVTM and CDR2 ANQGSEA. This CDR3 reads CSVEQGSSNEQFF. For the CDR3, the DNA is TGCAGCGTTGAACAGGGGTCGTCTAATGAGCAGTTCTTC.

A few counts support this clonotype. The V call is TRBV25-1, the J call TRBJ1-2; unclear D gene. V lost 3 bases and J lost 0, with 11 bases in between. CDR3 length: 15 amino acids. Germline-derived CDR1 and CDR2 are MGHDK and SYGVNS. In nucleotides, the CDR3 is TGTGCCAGCAGTGACAGGCGAACTTCTAACTATGGCTACACCTTC. It specifies CASSDRRTSNYGYTF.

This sequence joins TRBV5-1 and TRBJ2-1; possible D gene TRBD1, 6 bases. The V and J ends lost 5 bases and 2 bases respectively, with 11 bases between them. The CDR3 contains 14 residues. CDR1 is SGHRS and CDR2 is YFSETQ in the germline V gene. The CDR3 DNA reads TGCGCCAGCAGGGGGGCCGAGACCTACAATGAGCAGTTCTTC. Translating it yields CASRGAETYNEQFF.